One and the same sample provided the 24 T cell receptor beta chains below, sequenced in a study of identical twins. TCRdb re-derived calls from the 5' RACE reads in MiXCR, one entry per CDR3 protein. The sample shows 500,000 to 550,000 distinct CDR3 sequences, about a fifth of them seen only once. This sample was also put to use in a study of yellow fever vaccine responses in identical twins.

Sequenced: CD4+ T cells sorted from blood. These receptors were taken from a young woman in good health.

In this sample, this clonotype turned up a few times. This chain joins TRBV12-3 or TRBV12-4 and TRBJ2-3, with 9 bases lining up with TRBD1. The V segment lost 6 bases and the J segment 5 bases; nucleotides outside the gene matches: 9. CDR3 length: 15 residues. The CDR3 sequence is CASSLRDRVIDTQYF. In DNA, the CDR3 is TGTGCCAGCAGCCTCCGGGACAGGGTTATAGATACGCAGTATTTT.

The V gene is TRBV29-1, the J gene TRBJ1-5, with D possibly being TRBD1 (5 bases). Trimming removed 6 bases from V and 2 bases from J, with 11 bases in between. CDR3 length: 13 amino acids. Germline lookup yields CDR1 SQVTM and CDR2 ANQGSEA. The CDR3, as DNA: TGCAGCGTCCAAGTACAGGGCAATCAGCCCCAGCATTTT. Its translation is CSVQVQGNQPQHF.

The chain couples TRBV2 to TRBJ1-2, with TRBD1 as a possible D gene (5 bases). Germline CDR1 SNHLY, CDR2 FYNNEI. The CDR3 runs to 11 residues. V lost 4 bases, J lost 10 bases, and 10 bases lay in between. The CDR3 region has the DNA TGTGCCAGCAGTGTCCCAGGGCCCTACACCTTC. It translates to CASSVPGPYTF.

This clonotype was seen only a few times. This chain links TRBV7-8 with TRBJ2-3, with D tentatively TRBD1 (6 bases). The ends were cut back, 6 bases at V and 10 bases at J, with 14 bases in the middle. Germline CDR1 and CDR2: SGHVS and FQNEAQ. The CDR3 has 12 amino acids. The CDR3 nucleotides read TGTGCCAGCAGTCCGGACAGAAACCCGCAGTATTTT. It translates to CASSPDRNPQYF.

This sequence joins TRBV6-1 and TRBJ2-4; perhaps TRBD1 as D (6 bases). Germline V gene sequence: CDR1 MNHNS, CDR2 SASEGT. The CDR3 length is 13 residues. Between the trimmed V and J ends, which lost 5 bases and 7 bases, there was a span of 12 bases. CDR3 DNA: TGTGCCAGCAGTCCAGGGGTTTCGAACATTCAGTACTTC. Protein: CASSPGVSNIQYF.

This clonotype was counted a few times. This rearrangement joins TRBV4-1 to TRBJ2-2; 11 bases line up with TRBD2. Germline loops: CDR1 MGHRA, CDR2 YSYEKL. The junction had 8 bases not matched to a gene; V was cut back by 1 base and J by 7 bases. The CDR3 is 17 residues long. CDR3 sequence: CASSQGLAGKMDGELFF. The CDR3 DNA reads as TGCGCCAGCAGCCAAGGACTAGCGGGGAAGATGGACGGGGAGCTGTTTTTT.

There are a few counts of this clonotype. The chain recombines TRBV28 with TRBJ2-7; 11 positions agree with TRBD2. CDR3 length: 15 residues. Trimming cost V 7 bases and J 4 bases; bases outside gene matches: 9. Per the germline V gene, CDR1 is MDHEN and CDR2 is SYDVKM. The CDR3 nucleotides read TGTGCCAGCACTCCTAGCGGGAGGTCTAAATACGAGCAGTACTTC. Protein product: CASTPSGRSKYEQYF.

This chain joins TRBV2 and TRBJ2-1; TRBD1 or TRBD2 may be the D gene (5 bases each). The germline gives CDR1 SNHLY, CDR2 FYNNEI. V dropped 7 bases and J dropped 8 bases, with 18 bases sitting between them. This CDR3 is built from 14 residues. CDR3 DNA sequence: TGTGCCAGCACCCCGGGGCCAAATTTCGATGAGCAGTTCTTC. Amino acid sequence: CASTPGPNFDEQFF.

This clonotype was counted a few times. The rearrangement links TRBV10-3 to TRBJ1-1; a weak D match, TRBD1 (6 bases). Per germline, CDR1 ENHRY and CDR2 SYGVKD. V lost 6 bases to trimming and J lost 1 base, with 12 bases between them. This CDR3 is 14 amino acids long. Here the CDR3 reads CAIRRQETNTEAFF. CDR3 coding DNA: TGTGCCATCAGGAGACAGGAGACGAACACTGAAGCTTTCTTT.

The rearrangement uses TRBV7-9 and TRBJ2-2; D may be TRBD1 or TRBD2 (6 bases each). Between the trimmed V and J ends, which lost 2 bases and 4 bases, there was a span of 14 bases. Germline assignment: CDR1 SEHNR and CDR2 FQNEAQ (reference sequence). The CDR3 sequence is 16 residues long. The CDR3 here is CASSLIGGQSTGELFF. As DNA, the CDR3 is TGTGCCAGCAGCTTAATTGGGGGGCAGAGCACCGGGGAGCTGTTTTTT.

V gene TRBV7-8 combines with J gene TRBJ2-3, with 14 positions matching TRBD2. The CDR3 sequence is 18 residues long. V was pared by 2 bases and J by 1 base, with 5 bases of the junction left unmatched. Looked up from germline, CDR1 is SGHVS and CDR2 is FQNEAQ. Here the CDR3 reads CASSLLGTSGRGTDTQYF. For the CDR3, the DNA is TGTGCCAGCAGCTTATTGGGGACTAGCGGGAGAGGCACAGATACGCAGTATTTT.

The V gene is TRBV3-1, the J gene TRBJ2-1; D unresolved. Looked up from germline, CDR1 is LGHDT and CDR2 is YNNKEL (reference sequence). CDR3 size: 13 residues. V was shortened by 3 bases and J by 9 bases, with 12 bases between the two germline ends. CDR3 coding DNA: TGTGCCAGCAGCCAGGGCGGCCGGGTTGAGCAGTTCTTC. It translates to CASSQGGRVEQFF.

This clonotype was counted many times. The chain links TRBV5-1 to TRBJ2-7; 7 bases map to TRBD2. The trim removed 4 bases at V and 9 bases at J, leaving 16 bases unmatched. This CDR3 has 15 residues. Germline assignment: CDR1 SGHRS and CDR2 YFSETQ. The CDR3 reads CASSLATGTTTGQYF. The DNA for the CDR3 is TGCGCCAGCAGCCTGGCCACGGGGACTACTACCGGGCAGTACTTC.

There are a few counts of this clonotype. The gene calls are TRBV10-1 and TRBJ2-7; 8 bases fit TRBD2. The CDR3 contains 14 residues. The J segment lost 5 bases and the V segment lost 4 bases, leaving 7 bases of the junction unmatched. Germline values: CDR1 WNHNN, CDR2 SYGVQD (reference sequence). Here the CDR3 DNA reads TGCGCCAGCAGTGCAGAGCGGGAGACCCACGAGCAGTACTTC. Encoded protein: CASSAERETHEQYF.

The J gene is TRBJ2-2, the V gene TRBV6-5; the D gene could be TRBD1 or TRBD2 (5 bases each). The ends were cut back, 2 bases at V and 1 base at J, with 11 bases in the middle. From germline, CDR1 is MNHEY and CDR2 SVGAGI. This CDR3 spans 16 amino acids. The CDR3 spells CASSYLGRKNTGELFF. The CDR3 DNA sequence: TGTGCCAGCAGTTACCTGGGACGGAAGAACACCGGGGAGCTGTTTTTT.

The chain carries TRBV12-3 or TRBV12-4 and TRBJ2-5, with D tentatively TRBD1 or TRBD2 (6 bases each). CDR3 length equals 13 residues. V gave up 4 bases and J gave up 4 bases, with 10 bases separating them. The CDR3 coding sequence is TGTGCCAGCAGTTCTAGGGGGGTAGAGACCCAGTACTTC. Amino acid sequence: CASSSRGVETQYF.

V and J are TRBV12-3 or TRBV12-4 and TRBJ2-7; unclear D gene. V lost 2 bases to trimming and J lost 3 bases, with 5 bases between them. The CDR3 runs 12 residues. The CDR3 DNA reads TGTGCCAGCAGTTTAAAGCGCTACGAGCAGTACTTC. As protein: CASSLKRYEQYF.

This clonotype was counted between two and nine times. The chain combines TRBV6-5 with TRBJ1-2; TRBD1 aligns across 9 bases. The V gene's germline CDR1 is MNHEY and CDR2 SVGAGI. The CDR3 spans 15 residues. The ends lost 2 bases at V and 7 bases at J; junction bases unmatched: 8. The CDR3 here is CASSYTGTGSGGYTF. CDR3 in DNA: TGTGCCAGCAGTTACACCGGGACAGGGTCCGGTGGCTACACCTTC.

This chain joins TRBV20-1 and TRBJ2-7; D unclear. CDR3 size: 12 residues. The germline V gene encodes CDR1 DFQATT and CDR2 SNEGSKA (reference sequence). The CDR3: CSFKANGYEQYF. The CDR3 DNA is TGCAGCTTTAAAGCAAACGGGTACGAGCAGTACTTC.

This clonotype was observed a handful of times. CDR3 DNA: TGTGCCAGCAGCCCCCCCCGAGTTCAGAATGAGCAGTTCTTC. Its translation: CASSPPRVQNEQFF. The chain couples TRBV7-9 to TRBJ2-1; D gene ambiguous. Trimming shortened V by 5 bases and J by 7 bases, and 15 bases separated the two germline ends. CDR1 is SEHNR and CDR2 is FQNEAQ in the germline V gene (reference sequence). CDR3 size: 14 residues.

The gene calls are TRBV5-1 and TRBJ2-7; 10 bases line up with TRBD2. The trim removed 0 bases at V and 4 bases at J, leaving 10 bases unmatched. Per the germline V gene, CDR1 is SGHRS and CDR2 is YFSETQ. The CDR3 contains 17 residues. For the CDR3, the DNA is TGCGCCAGCAGCTTGGCTGCCGATTCTAGCGGGAGTTACGAGCAGTACTTC. It specifies CASSLAADSSGSYEQYF.

V is TRBV20-1 and J is TRBJ2-5; possibly TRBD1 for D (6 bases). V shed 8 bases and J shed 2 bases, with 12 bases lying between them. Germline lookup yields CDR1 DFQATT and CDR2 SNEGSKA (reference sequence). The CDR3 loop spans 12 amino acids. The CDR3 DNA reads TGCAGTTACAGGGTTGGGCAAGAGACCCAGTACTTC. Protein: CSYRVGQETQYF.

This CDR3 is CASSLVAGGFNGYTF. The CDR3 nucleotides read TGTGCCAGCAGCTTAGTGGCAGGGGGCTTCAATGGCTACACCTTC. The V call is TRBV11-2, the J call TRBJ1-2, with 8 bases matching TRBD1. The V and J ends lost 1 base and 6 bases, in that order; junction bases with no gene match: 7. CDR1 and CDR2 (germline): SGHAT, FQNNGV. This CDR3 is 15 amino acids long. Supplemented by reference TRBV11-2 and TRBJ1-2, the full variable domain reads EAGVAQSPRYKIIEKRQSVAFWCNPISGHATLYWYQQILGQGPKLLIQFQNNGVVDDSQLPKDRFSAERLKGVDSTLKIQPAKLEDSAVYLCASSLVAGGFNGYTFGSGTRLTVV.

This clonotype appeared a few times. The rearrangement links TRBV5-4 to TRBJ2-5; D gene uncertain. The CDR3 has 15 residues. The V and J ends lost 2 bases and 5 bases respectively, with 16 bases between them. CDR1 is SGHNT, CDR2 YYREEE, per germline (reference sequence). CDR3 sequence reads: CASSFDRITSETQYF. Written as DNA, the CDR3 is TGTGCCAGCAGCTTTGACCGGATTACTTCGGAGACCCAGTACTTC. Filled out from reference TRBV5-4 and TRBJ2-5, the complete variable domain reads ETGVTQSPTHLIKTRGQQVTLRCSSQSGHNTVSWYQQALGQGPQFIFQYYREEENGRGNFPPRFSGLQFPNYSSELNVNALELDDSALYLCASSFDRITSETQYFGPGTRLLVL.